The TCR beta chain under discussion was sequenced for a study of shared clonotypes between healthy human individuals. Study background: Donors, aged 18 to 49, were a couple of women and a few men. Whole-study results and caveats: Larger richness was generally estimated for naive than memory subsets.

The donors were all Caucasian adults (living in Nashville, Tennessee). The CDR3 totals 15 residues. Germline V gene data show CDR1 as KGHSH and CDR2 as LQKENI. Deletions cut 2 bases from V and 2 bases from J, with 10 bases between. Details on this clone: As yet, its antigen is unknown.

TCRdb's table, derived via immunoSEQ multiplex PCR, lists solely in-frame clones and lacks some. The sample records approximately 1,500,000 clones, nearly 99% being singletons. The sequenced sample was naive CD4+ T cells sorted from blood. Subset in this sample: CD45RA+ positively selected. This sequence was found in a young man in good health. This chain joins TRBV18 and TRBJ2-1; the D is unclear. CDR3 DNA: TGTGCCAGCTCACCAGGGGTTGAAGCCTACAATGAGCAGTTCTTC. Protein: CASSPGVEAYNEQFF. The entire variable domain, with the rest obtained from reference TRBV18 and TRBJ2-1, is as follows: NAGVMQNPRHLVRRRGQEARLRCSPMKGHSHVYWYRQLPEEGLKFMVYLQKENIIDESGMPKERFSAEFPKEGPSILRIQQVVRGDSAAYFCASSPGVEAYNEQFFGPGTRLTVL.